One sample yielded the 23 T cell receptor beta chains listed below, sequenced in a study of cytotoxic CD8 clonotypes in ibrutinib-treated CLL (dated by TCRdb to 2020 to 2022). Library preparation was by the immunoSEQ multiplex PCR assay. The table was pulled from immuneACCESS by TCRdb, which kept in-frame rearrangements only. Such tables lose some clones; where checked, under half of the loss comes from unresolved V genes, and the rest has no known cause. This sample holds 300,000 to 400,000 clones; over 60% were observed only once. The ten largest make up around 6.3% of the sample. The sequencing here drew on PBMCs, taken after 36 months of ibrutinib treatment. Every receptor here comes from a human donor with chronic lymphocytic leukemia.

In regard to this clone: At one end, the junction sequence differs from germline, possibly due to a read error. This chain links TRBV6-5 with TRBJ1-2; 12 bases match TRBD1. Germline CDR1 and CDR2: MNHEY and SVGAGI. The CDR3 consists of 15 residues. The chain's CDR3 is CASSYGTGGGYGHTF. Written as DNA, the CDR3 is TGTGCCAGCAGTTACGGGACAGGGGGCGGCTATGGCCACACCTTC.

The CDR3 is CASSPPGLTGLNTEAFF. The CDR3 DNA reads TGCGCCAGCAGCCCCCCCGGCTTGACAGGGTTGAACACTGAAGCTTTCTTT. The chain links TRBV5-1 to TRBJ1-1; the match to TRBD1 covers 7 bases. V was clipped by 4 bases and J by 0 bases; unmatched bases: 12. The CDR3 contains 17 residues. Germline V gives CDR1 SGHRS, CDR2 YFSETQ.

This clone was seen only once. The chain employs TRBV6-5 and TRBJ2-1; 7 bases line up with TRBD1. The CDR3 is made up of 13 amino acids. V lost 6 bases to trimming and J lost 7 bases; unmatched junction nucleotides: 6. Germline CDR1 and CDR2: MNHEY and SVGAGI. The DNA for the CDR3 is TGTGCCAGCAGACAGGGGTCGGGGAATGAGCAGTTCTTC. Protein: CASRQGSGNEQFF.

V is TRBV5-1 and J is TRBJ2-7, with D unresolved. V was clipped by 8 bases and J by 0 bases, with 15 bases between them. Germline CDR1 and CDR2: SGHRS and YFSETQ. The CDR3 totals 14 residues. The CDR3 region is CASATQPSSYEQYF. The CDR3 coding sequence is TGCGCCAGTGCCACTCAACCGAGCTCCTACGAGCAGTACTTC.

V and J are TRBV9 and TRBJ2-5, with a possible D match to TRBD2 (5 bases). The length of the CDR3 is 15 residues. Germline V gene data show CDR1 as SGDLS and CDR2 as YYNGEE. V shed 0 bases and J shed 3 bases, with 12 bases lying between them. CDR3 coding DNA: TGTGCCAGCAGCGTAGATGGGGAGCCAGAAGAGACCCAGTACTTC. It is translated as CASSVDGEPEETQYF.

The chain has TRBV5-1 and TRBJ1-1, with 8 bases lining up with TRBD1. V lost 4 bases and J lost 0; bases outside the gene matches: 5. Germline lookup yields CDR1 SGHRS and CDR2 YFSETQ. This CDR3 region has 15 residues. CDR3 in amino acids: CASSKSTGVNTEAFF. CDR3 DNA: TGCGCCAGCAGCAAATCGACAGGGGTGAACACTGAAGCTTTCTTT.

Written as DNA, the CDR3 is TGTGCCATCAGGGCAGGGGCCCATGACTACACCTTC. Its protein is CAIRAGAHDYTF. V gene TRBV10-3 combines with J gene TRBJ1-2; D perhaps matches TRBD1 (6 bases). The CDR3 extends over 12 amino acids. From germline, CDR1 is ENHRY and CDR2 SYGVKD. Between the trimmed V and J ends, which lost 6 bases and 10 bases, there was a span of 15 bases.

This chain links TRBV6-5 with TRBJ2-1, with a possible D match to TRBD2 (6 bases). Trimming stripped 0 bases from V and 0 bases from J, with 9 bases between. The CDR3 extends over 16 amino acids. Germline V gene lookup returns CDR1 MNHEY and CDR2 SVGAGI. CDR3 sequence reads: CASSYSAGSSYNEQFF. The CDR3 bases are TGTGCCAGCAGTTACTCGGCGGGGAGCTCCTACAATGAGCAGTTCTTC.

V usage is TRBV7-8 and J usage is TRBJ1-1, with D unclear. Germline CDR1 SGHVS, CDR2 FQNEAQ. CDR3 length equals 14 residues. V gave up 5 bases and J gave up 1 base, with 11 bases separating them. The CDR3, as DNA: TGTGCCAGCAGCCCCGGTTTCGGGAACACTGAAGCTTTCTTT. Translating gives CASSPGFGNTEAFF.

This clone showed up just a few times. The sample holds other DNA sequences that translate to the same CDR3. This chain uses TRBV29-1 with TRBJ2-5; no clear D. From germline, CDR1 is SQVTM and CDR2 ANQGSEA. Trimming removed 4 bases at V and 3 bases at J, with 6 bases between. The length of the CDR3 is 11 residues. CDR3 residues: CSVAREETQYF. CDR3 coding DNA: TGCAGCGTTGCACGGGAAGAGACCCAGTACTTC.

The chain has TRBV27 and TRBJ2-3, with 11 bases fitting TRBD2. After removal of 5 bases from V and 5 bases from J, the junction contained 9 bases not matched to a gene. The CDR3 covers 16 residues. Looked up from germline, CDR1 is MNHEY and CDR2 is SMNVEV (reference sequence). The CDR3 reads CASSTRLAGIRDTQYF. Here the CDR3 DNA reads TGTGCCAGCAGTACCCGACTAGCGGGAATTCGAGATACGCAGTATTTT.

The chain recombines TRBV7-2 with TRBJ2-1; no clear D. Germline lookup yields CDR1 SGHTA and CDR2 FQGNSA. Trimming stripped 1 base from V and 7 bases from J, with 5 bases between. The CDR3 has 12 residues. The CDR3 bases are TGTGCCAGCAGCTTAGTAGCAAATGAGCAGTTCTTC. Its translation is CASSLVANEQFF.

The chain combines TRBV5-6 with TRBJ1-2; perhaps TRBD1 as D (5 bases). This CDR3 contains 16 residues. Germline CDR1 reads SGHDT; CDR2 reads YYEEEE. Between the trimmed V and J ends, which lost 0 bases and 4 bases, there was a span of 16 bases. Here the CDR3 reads CASSLEGQGPGYGYTF. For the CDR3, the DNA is TGTGCCAGCAGCTTGGAGGGTCAGGGCCCAGGCTATGGCTACACCTTC.

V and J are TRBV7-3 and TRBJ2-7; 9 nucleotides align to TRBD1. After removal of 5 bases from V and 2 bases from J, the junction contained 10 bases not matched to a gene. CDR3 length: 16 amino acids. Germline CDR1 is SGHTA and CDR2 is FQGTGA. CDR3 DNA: TGTGCCAGCAGCCCGCAAGGGAGACAGGGGGCCTACGAGCAGTACTTC. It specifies CASSPQGRQGAYEQYF.

CDR3 sequence reads: CASSLFPRTGYYGYTF. The DNA of the CDR3 is TGTGCCAGCAGCTTATTCCCTCGGACAGGATACTATGGCTACACCTTC. The rearrangement uses TRBV11-2 and TRBJ1-2; 7 positions agree with TRBD1. CDR1 is SGHAT and CDR2 is FQNNGV in the germline V gene. The V gene end was trimmed by 2 bases and the J gene end by 3 bases; junction bases not matched to a gene: 9. The length of the CDR3 is 16 residues.

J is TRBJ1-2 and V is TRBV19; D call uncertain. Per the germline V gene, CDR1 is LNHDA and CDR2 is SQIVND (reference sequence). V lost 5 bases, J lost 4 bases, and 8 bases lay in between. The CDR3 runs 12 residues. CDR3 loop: CASSDIAYGYTF. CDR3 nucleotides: TGTGCCAGTAGTGACATTGCCTATGGCTACACCTTC.

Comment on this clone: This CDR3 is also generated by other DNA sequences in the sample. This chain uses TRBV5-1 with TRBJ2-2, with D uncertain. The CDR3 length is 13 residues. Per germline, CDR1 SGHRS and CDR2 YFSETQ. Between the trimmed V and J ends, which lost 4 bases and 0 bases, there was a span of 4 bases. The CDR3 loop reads CASSLTNTGELFF. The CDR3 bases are TGCGCCAGCAGCCTAACGAACACCGGGGAGCTGTTTTTT.

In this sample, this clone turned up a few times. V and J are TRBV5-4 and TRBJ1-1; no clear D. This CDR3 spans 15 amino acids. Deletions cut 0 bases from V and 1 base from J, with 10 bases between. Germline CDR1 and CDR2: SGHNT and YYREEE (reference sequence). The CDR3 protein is CASSLDSSRNTEAFF. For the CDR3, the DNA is TGTGCCAGCAGCTTGGACAGCTCGAGGAACACTGAAGCTTTCTTT.

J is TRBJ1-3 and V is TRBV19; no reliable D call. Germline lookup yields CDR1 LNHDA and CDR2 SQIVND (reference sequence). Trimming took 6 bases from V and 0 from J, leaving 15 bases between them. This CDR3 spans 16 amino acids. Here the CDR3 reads CASRPEKMSSGNTIYF. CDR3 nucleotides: TGTGCCAGTAGGCCTGAAAAAATGTCCTCTGGAAACACCATATATTTT.

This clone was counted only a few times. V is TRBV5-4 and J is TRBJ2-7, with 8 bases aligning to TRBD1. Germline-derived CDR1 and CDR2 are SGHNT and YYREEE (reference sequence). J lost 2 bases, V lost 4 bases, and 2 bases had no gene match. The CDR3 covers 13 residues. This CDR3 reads CASSGTGTYEQYF. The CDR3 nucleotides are TGTGCCAGCAGCGGGACAGGAACCTACGAGCAGTACTTC.

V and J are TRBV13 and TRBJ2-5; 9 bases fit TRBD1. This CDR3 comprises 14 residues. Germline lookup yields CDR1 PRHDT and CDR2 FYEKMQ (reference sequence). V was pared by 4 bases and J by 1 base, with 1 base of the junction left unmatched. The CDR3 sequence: CASSWTGVQETQYF. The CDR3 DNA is TGTGCCAGCAGCTGGACAGGGGTCCAAGAGACCCAGTACTTC. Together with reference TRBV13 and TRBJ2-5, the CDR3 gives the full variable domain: AAGVIQSPRHLIKEKRETATLKCYPIPRHDTVYWYQQGPGQDPQFLISFYEKMQSDKGSIPDRFSAQQFSDYHSELNMSSLELGDSALYFCASSWTGVQETQYFGPGTRLLVL.

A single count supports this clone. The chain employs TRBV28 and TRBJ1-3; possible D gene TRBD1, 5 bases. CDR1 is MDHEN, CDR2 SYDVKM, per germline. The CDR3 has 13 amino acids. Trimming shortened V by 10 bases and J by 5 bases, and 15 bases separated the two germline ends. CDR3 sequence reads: CATRGQGRNTIYF. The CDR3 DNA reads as TGTGCCACGAGAGGACAAGGACGAAACACCATATATTTT.

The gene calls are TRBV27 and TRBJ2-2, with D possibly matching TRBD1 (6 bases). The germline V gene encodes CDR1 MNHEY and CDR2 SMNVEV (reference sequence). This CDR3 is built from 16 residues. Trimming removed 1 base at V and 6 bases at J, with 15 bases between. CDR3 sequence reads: CASSLFLLGGSGELFF. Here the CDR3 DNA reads TGTGCCAGCAGTTTATTCCTATTAGGGGGTTCCGGGGAGCTGTTTTTT.